These 10 T cell receptor beta chains were sequenced from one sample in a study of read filtering for tumor transcriptome and immune sequencing. This library used roughly 430 ng RNA and molecular barcoded adaptors spanning alpha/delta and beta/gamma chains. TCRdb analysed the reads with MiXCR anew, one entry per CDR3 protein. Among about 90,000 distinct CDR3 sequences listed, 12% were seen once. Sequenced: a population of CD138-negative cells sorted from bone marrow. Every receptor here comes from a donor aged 40 or older with multiple myeloma.

This clonotype was seen only a few times. Being one base from a much bigger clone, this may be a read error. The rearrangement joins TRBV5-1 to TRBJ2-3, with D unresolved. Trimming stripped 3 bases from V and 2 bases from J, with 7 bases between. The CDR3 is made up of 13 amino acids. CDR1 is SGHRS, CDR2 YFSETQ, per germline. CDR3 protein: CASSSSPTDTQYF. CDR3 DNA sequence: TGCGCCAGCAGCTCCTCACCCACAGATACGCAGTATTTT. Complete variable domain (other parts from reference TRBV5-1 and TRBJ2-3): KAGVTQTPRYLIKTRGQQVTLSCSPISGHRSVSWYQQTPGQGLQFLFEYFSETQRNKGNFPGRFSGRQFSNSRSEMNVSTLELGDSALYLCASSSSPTDTQYFGPGTRLTVL.

This clonotype was recorded at least ten times. V gene TRBV7-2 combines with J gene TRBJ1-1, with D uncertain. The germline gives CDR1 SGHTA, CDR2 FQGNSA. The CDR3 runs to 16 residues. The ends were cut back, 2 bases at V and 5 bases at J, with 18 bases in the middle. This CDR3 is CASSLNHRVDGTEAFF. The DNA for the CDR3 is TGTGCCAGCAGCTTAAATCACCGGGTGGATGGGACTGAAGCTTTCTTT.

V and J are TRBV29-1 and TRBJ2-3; 7 nucleotides line up with TRBD2. CDR1 and CDR2 from the germline V gene are SQVTM and ANQGSEA. V was pared by 1 base and J by 5 bases, with 9 bases of the junction left unmatched. This CDR3 is built from 15 residues. The CDR3 spells CSVEGARERLDTQYF. As DNA, the CDR3 is TGCAGCGTTGAAGGGGCGCGGGAGCGTCTAGATACGCAGTATTTT.

This clonotype was observed many times. V is TRBV7-9 and J is TRBJ2-1; 7 bases are a match to TRBD1. CDR3 length: 14 residues. The V gene end was trimmed by 6 bases and the J gene end by 3 bases; junction bases not matched to a gene: 5. From germline, CDR1 is SEHNR and CDR2 FQNEAQ (reference sequence). The CDR3 loop reads CASSHRDSYNEQFF. Written as DNA, the CDR3 is TGTGCCAGCAGTCACCGGGACAGCTACAATGAGCAGTTCTTC.

This sequence joins TRBV7-6 and TRBJ2-7, with a weak D call TRBD2 (5 bases). The V end was cut by 1 base, the J end by 0 bases, with 13 bases between. Germline V gene data show CDR1 as SGHVS and CDR2 as FNYEAQ. The CDR3 extends over 16 amino acids. In nucleotides, the CDR3 is TGTGCCAGCAGCTTAGTGGGTGGCGGGCTCTCCTACGAGCAGTACTTC. Protein sequence: CASSLVGGGLSYEQYF. Supplemented by reference TRBV7-6 and TRBJ2-7, the full variable domain reads GAGVSQSPRYKVTKRGQDVALRCDPISGHVSLYWYRQALGQGPEFLTYFNYEAQQDKSGLPNDRFSAERPEGSISTLTIQRTEQRDSAMYRCASSLVGGGLSYEQYFGPGTRLTVT.

This clonotype has at least ten counts. The chain recombines TRBV12-3 or TRBV12-4 with TRBJ1-2; D remains unclear. V gave up 6 bases and J gave up 0 bases, with 8 bases separating them. The CDR3 loop spans 13 amino acids. The CDR3, as DNA: TGTGCCAGCAGCTTAAGATCTAACTATGGCTACACCTTC. Translating it yields CASSLRSNYGYTF.

This clonotype was counted ten times or more. The rearrangement joins TRBV10-2 to TRBJ1-5; the D gene is possibly TRBD1 (5 bases). V dropped 7 bases and J dropped 1 base, with 8 bases sitting between them. CDR3 size: 13 residues. CDR1 is WSHSY and CDR2 is SAAADI in the germline V gene. The CDR3 region is CASTDMSNQPQHF. The CDR3 DNA reads TGCGCCAGCACGGACATGAGCAATCAGCCCCAGCATTTT.

Only a few counts were recorded for this clonotype. The rearrangement links TRBV29-1 to TRBJ2-1; 12 bases agree with TRBD2. CDR3 length: 16 amino acids. Germline-derived CDR1 and CDR2 are SQVTM and ANQGSEA. V trimming: 6 bases; J trimming: 8 bases; junction bases outside the gene matches: 14. The CDR3 loop reads CSVSGGASGRADEQFF. For the CDR3, the DNA is TGCAGCGTCTCAGGCGGGGCTAGCGGGAGGGCCGATGAGCAGTTCTTC.

The V call is TRBV11-2, the J call TRBJ2-7; a possible D gene is TRBD1 (6 bases). This CDR3 contains 16 residues. Per the germline V gene, CDR1 is SGHAT and CDR2 is FQNNGV. V was shortened by 5 bases and J by 0 bases, with 17 bases between the two germline ends. The CDR3 sequence: CASSRLTGLSSYEQYF. CDR3 sequence (DNA): TGTGCCAGCAGCCGGTTAACAGGGCTATCCTCCTACGAGCAGTACTTC. The complete variable domain, with remaining parts taken from reference TRBV11-2 and TRBJ2-7, reads EAGVAQSPRYKIIEKRQSVAFWCNPISGHATLYWYQQILGQGPKLLIQFQNNGVVDDSQLPKDRFSAERLKGVDSTLKIQPAKLEDSAVYLCASSRLTGLSSYEQYFGPGTRLTVT.

In its sample, this clonotype was seen many times. The V and J genes are TRBV20-1 and TRBJ2-1; the match to TRBD2 covers 7 bases. This CDR3 contains 14 residues. CDR1 and CDR2 from the germline V gene are DFQATT and SNEGSKA (reference sequence). The J segment lost 4 bases and the V segment lost 2 bases, leaving 5 bases of the junction unmatched. CDR3 nucleotide sequence: TGCAGTGCTAGACGCGGGAGTAGGTACAATGAGCAGTTCTTC. Translating it yields CSARRGSRYNEQFF.